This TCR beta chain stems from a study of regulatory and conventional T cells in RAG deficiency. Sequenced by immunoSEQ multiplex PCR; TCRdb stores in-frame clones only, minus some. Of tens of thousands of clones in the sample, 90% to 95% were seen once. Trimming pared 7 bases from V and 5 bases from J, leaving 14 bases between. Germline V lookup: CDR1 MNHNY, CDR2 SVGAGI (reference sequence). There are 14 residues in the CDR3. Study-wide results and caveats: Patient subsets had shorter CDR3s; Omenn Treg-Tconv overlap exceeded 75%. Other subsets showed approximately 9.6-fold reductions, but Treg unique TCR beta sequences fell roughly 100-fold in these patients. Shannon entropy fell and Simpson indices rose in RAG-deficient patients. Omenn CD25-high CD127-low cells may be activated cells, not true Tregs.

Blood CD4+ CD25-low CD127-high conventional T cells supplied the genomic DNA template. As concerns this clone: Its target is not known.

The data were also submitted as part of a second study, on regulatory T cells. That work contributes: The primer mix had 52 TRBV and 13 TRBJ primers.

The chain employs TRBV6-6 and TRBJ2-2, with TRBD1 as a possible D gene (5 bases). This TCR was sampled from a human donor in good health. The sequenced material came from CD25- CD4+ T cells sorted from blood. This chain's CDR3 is CASNLRPGTGELFF. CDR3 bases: TGTGCCAGCAATCTACGCCCAGGGACCGGGGAGCTGTTTTTT.